The T cell receptor beta chain described here comes from a study of identical twins. Study results and limitations: With abundant cord blood beta clonotypes, insertions were fewer; memory repertoires showed no such pattern.

With regard to this clonotype: As yet, its antigen is unknown.

One entry per CDR3 protein results from TCRdb running MiXCR on the 5' RACE reads. Here the sample spans 240,000 or so distinct CDR3 sequences, 10% being singletons. Between the trimmed V and J ends, which lost 3 bases and 0 bases, there was a span of 21 bases. This CDR3 is built from 17 residues. Germline CDR1 is DFQATT and CDR2 is SNEGSKA (reference sequence). This clonotype originated in a man aged 50 or older in good health. The V call is TRBV20-1, the J call TRBJ2-7; D may correspond to TRBD1 or TRBD2 (5 bases each). Source material: memory T cells sorted from blood. CDR3 sequence (DNA): TGCAGTGCTAGGATAGAGGGACCCCGATCGGCCTCCTACGAGCAGTACTTC. Amino acids: CSARIEGPRSASYEQYF.